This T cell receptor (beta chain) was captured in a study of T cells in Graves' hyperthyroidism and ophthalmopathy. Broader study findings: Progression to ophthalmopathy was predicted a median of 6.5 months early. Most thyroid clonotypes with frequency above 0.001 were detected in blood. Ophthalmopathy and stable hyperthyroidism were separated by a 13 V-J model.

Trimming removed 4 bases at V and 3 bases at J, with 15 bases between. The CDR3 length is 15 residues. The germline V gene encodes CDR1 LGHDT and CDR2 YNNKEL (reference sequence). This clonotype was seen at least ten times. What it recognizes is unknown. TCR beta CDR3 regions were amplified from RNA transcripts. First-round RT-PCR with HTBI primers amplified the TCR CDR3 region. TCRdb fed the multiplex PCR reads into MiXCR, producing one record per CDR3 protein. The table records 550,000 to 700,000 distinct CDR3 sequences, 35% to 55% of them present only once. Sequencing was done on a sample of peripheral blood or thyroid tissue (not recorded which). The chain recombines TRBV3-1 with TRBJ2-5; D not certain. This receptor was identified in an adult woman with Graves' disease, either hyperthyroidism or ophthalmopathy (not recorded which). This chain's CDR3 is CASSRNFRTEETQYF. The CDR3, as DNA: TGTGCCAGCAGCCGGAACTTTCGGACGGAAGAGACCCAGTACTTC.